This is a list of T cell receptor beta chains from one sample in a study of beta chain features in type 1 diabetes. Here immunoSEQ multiplex PCR was the method, and the copy in TCRdb shows in-frame clones only, minus some. In the table there are more than 120,000 clones, approximately 13% of which are singletons. Sample: central memory CD4+ T cells from blood. The receptors were gathered from a man between 18 and 35 years old with type 1 diabetes. CDR3s leave out the opening cysteine and the closing phenylalanine or tryptophan.

V gene: TRBV7-9; CDR3 protein: ASRVGETQY
V gene: TRBV5-1; CDR3 protein: ASTGGGSYNEQF
V gene: TRBV7-2; CDR3 protein: ASSPINEQY
V gene: TRBV18; CDR3 protein: ASSLDRGSYEQY
V gene: TRBV10-3; CDR3 protein: AIRGQGTKETQY
V gene: TRBV7-8; CDR3 protein: ASSSSLIQETQY
V gene: TRBV7-3; CDR3 protein: ASSPGRGVAEAF
V gene: TRBV18; CDR3 protein: ASSPQQGADTEAF
V gene: TRBV7-9; CDR3 protein: ASSLSQVNEQF
V gene: TRBV11-1; CDR3 protein: ASSRGPSTDTQY
V gene: TRBV5-1; CDR3 protein: ASSLDTLYEQY
V gene: TRBV4-1; CDR3 protein: ASSQDGNSPLH
V gene: TRBV29-1; CDR3 protein: SVEDRGASYEQY
V gene: TRBV18; CDR3 protein: ASSLSRMENNEQF
V gene: TRBV7-6; CDR3 protein: ASSLGVSGGFYEQY
V gene: TRBV7-2; CDR3 protein: ASSFGQENYEQY
V gene: TRBV7-9; CDR3 protein: AITRAGGASGELF
V gene: TRBV30; CDR3 protein: ARDSFNYGYT
V gene: TRBV5-1; CDR3 protein: ASSRGTSSYNEQF
V gene: TRBV28; CDR3 protein: ASRATGGDGYT
V gene: TRBV4-2; CDR3 protein: ASSPPTGGDEQF
V gene: TRBV29-1; CDR3 protein: SVEGVGTEAF
V gene: TRBV5-1; CDR3 protein: ASRPSGVIYNEQF
V gene: TRBV4-2; CDR3 protein: ASSQVGFSGANVLT
V gene: TRBV2; CDR3 protein: ASSMSQGAQPQH
V gene: TRBV7-9; CDR3 protein: ASSWAGSSGNTIY
V gene: TRBV6-1; CDR3 protein: ASLTGESDGYT
V gene: TRBV4-1; CDR3 protein: ASSQVDGAYGYT
V gene: TRBV25-1; CDR3 protein: ASSESQQGYLSEAF
V gene: TRBV11-2; CDR3 protein: ASSLDYPSGYT
V gene: TRBV28; CDR3 protein: ASSLSRGLQY
V gene: TRBV28; CDR3 protein: ASSLSGTGELTDTQY
V gene: TRBV7-7; CDR3 protein: ASSPRLAALPGQF
V gene: TRBV19; CDR3 protein: ASSDVSSNQPQH
V gene: TRBV19; CDR3 protein: ASSLRTGFHNEQF
V gene: TRBV4-1; CDR3 protein: ASSQVSRGGGSPLH
V gene: TRBV23-1; CDR3 protein: ASSQSCNGAAIDYT
V gene: TRBV7-6; CDR3 protein: ASSPSSGGEYNEQF
V gene: TRBV20-1; CDR3 protein: SANPWDQY
V gene: TRBV6-5; CDR3 protein: ASFGSEKLF
V gene: TRBV10-3; CDR3 protein: AISEGGKTDTQY
V gene: TRBV9; CDR3 protein: ASSTGGGETQY
V gene: TRBV7-9; CDR3 protein: ASSPGGRANTEAF
V gene: TRBV7-2; CDR3 protein: ASSRGNTEAF